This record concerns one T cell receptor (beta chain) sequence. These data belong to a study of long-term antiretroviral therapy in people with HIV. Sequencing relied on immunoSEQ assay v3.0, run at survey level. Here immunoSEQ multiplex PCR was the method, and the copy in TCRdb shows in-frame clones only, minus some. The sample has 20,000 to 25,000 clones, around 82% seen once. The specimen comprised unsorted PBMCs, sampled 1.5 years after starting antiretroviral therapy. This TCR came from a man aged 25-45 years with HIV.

For the CDR3, the DNA is TGTGCCAGCAGCTTAGAGACGGTATTGAACACTGAAGCTTTCTTT. Translation gives CASSLETVLNTEAFF. This sequence joins TRBV7-2 and TRBJ1-1, with D unresolved. This CDR3 contains 15 residues. V was clipped by 1 base and J by 0 bases, with 9 bases between them. From germline, CDR1 is SGHTA and CDR2 FQGNSA.